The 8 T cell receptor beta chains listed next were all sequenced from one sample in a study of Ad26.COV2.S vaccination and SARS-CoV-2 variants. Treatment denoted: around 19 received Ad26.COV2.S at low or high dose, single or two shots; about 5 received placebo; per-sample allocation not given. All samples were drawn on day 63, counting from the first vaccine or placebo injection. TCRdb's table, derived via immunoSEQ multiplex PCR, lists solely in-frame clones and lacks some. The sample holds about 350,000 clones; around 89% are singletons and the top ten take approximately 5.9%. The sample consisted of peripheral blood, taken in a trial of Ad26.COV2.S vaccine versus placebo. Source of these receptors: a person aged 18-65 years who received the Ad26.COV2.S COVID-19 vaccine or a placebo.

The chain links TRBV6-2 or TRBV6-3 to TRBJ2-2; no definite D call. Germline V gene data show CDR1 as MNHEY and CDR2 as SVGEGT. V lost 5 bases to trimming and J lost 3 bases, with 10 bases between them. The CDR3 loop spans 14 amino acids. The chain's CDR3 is CASSPFRDTGELFF. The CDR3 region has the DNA TGTGCCAGCAGTCCCTTCAGAGACACCGGGGAGCTGTTTTTT.

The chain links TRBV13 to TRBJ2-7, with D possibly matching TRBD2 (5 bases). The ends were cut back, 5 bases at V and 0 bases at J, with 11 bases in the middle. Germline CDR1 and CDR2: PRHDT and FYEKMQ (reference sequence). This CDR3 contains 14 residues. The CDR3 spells CASSPWRVSYEQYF. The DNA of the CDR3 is TGTGCCAGCAGCCCCTGGCGGGTCTCCTACGAGCAGTACTTC.

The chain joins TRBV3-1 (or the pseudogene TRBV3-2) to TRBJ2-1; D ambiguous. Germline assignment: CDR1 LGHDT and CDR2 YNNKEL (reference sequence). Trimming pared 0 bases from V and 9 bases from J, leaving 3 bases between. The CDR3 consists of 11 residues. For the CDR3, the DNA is TGTGCCAGCAGCCAAGACCGTGAGCAGTTCTTC. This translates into CASSQDREQFF.

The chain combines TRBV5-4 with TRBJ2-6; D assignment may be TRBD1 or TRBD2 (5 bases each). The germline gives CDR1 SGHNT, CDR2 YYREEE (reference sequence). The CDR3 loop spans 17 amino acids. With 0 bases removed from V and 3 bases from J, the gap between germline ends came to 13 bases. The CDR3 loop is CASSLDRGAGGANVLTF. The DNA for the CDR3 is TGTGCCAGCAGCTTGGATCGGGGCGCGGGTGGGGCCAACGTCCTGACTTTC.

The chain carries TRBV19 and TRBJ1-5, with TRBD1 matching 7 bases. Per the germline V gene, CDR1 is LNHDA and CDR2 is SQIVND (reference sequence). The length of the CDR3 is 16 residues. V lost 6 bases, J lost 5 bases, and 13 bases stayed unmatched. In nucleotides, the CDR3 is TGTGCCAGTAGGACCACCACGACAGGGAAGGATCAGCCCCAGCATTTT. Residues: CASRTTTTGKDQPQHF.

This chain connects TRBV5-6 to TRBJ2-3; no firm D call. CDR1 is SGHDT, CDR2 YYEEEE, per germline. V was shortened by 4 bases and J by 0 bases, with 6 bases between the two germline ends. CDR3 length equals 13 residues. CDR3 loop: CASSPESTDTQYF. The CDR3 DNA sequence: TGTGCCAGCAGCCCCGAAAGCACAGATACGCAGTATTTT. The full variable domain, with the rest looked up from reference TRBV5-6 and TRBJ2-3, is DAGVTQSPTHLIKTRGQQVTLRCSPKSGHDTVSWYQQALGQGPQFIFQYYEEEERQRGNFPDRFSGHQFPNYSSELNVNALLLGDSALYLCASSPESTDTQYFGPGTRLTVL.

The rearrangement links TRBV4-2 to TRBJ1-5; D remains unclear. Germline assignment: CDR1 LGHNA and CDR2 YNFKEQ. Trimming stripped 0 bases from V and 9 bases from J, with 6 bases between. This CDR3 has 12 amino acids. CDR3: CASSQDTGPQHF. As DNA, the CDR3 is TGTGCCAGCAGCCAAGATACGGGGCCCCAGCATTTT.

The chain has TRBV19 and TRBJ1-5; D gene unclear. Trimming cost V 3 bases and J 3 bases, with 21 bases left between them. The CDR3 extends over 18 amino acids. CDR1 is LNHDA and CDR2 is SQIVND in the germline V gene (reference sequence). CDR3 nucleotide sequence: TGTGCCAGTAGTATCCGGGGTGAGGGTTTCGCCGACAATCAGCCCCAGCATTTT. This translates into CASSIRGEGFADNQPQHF.